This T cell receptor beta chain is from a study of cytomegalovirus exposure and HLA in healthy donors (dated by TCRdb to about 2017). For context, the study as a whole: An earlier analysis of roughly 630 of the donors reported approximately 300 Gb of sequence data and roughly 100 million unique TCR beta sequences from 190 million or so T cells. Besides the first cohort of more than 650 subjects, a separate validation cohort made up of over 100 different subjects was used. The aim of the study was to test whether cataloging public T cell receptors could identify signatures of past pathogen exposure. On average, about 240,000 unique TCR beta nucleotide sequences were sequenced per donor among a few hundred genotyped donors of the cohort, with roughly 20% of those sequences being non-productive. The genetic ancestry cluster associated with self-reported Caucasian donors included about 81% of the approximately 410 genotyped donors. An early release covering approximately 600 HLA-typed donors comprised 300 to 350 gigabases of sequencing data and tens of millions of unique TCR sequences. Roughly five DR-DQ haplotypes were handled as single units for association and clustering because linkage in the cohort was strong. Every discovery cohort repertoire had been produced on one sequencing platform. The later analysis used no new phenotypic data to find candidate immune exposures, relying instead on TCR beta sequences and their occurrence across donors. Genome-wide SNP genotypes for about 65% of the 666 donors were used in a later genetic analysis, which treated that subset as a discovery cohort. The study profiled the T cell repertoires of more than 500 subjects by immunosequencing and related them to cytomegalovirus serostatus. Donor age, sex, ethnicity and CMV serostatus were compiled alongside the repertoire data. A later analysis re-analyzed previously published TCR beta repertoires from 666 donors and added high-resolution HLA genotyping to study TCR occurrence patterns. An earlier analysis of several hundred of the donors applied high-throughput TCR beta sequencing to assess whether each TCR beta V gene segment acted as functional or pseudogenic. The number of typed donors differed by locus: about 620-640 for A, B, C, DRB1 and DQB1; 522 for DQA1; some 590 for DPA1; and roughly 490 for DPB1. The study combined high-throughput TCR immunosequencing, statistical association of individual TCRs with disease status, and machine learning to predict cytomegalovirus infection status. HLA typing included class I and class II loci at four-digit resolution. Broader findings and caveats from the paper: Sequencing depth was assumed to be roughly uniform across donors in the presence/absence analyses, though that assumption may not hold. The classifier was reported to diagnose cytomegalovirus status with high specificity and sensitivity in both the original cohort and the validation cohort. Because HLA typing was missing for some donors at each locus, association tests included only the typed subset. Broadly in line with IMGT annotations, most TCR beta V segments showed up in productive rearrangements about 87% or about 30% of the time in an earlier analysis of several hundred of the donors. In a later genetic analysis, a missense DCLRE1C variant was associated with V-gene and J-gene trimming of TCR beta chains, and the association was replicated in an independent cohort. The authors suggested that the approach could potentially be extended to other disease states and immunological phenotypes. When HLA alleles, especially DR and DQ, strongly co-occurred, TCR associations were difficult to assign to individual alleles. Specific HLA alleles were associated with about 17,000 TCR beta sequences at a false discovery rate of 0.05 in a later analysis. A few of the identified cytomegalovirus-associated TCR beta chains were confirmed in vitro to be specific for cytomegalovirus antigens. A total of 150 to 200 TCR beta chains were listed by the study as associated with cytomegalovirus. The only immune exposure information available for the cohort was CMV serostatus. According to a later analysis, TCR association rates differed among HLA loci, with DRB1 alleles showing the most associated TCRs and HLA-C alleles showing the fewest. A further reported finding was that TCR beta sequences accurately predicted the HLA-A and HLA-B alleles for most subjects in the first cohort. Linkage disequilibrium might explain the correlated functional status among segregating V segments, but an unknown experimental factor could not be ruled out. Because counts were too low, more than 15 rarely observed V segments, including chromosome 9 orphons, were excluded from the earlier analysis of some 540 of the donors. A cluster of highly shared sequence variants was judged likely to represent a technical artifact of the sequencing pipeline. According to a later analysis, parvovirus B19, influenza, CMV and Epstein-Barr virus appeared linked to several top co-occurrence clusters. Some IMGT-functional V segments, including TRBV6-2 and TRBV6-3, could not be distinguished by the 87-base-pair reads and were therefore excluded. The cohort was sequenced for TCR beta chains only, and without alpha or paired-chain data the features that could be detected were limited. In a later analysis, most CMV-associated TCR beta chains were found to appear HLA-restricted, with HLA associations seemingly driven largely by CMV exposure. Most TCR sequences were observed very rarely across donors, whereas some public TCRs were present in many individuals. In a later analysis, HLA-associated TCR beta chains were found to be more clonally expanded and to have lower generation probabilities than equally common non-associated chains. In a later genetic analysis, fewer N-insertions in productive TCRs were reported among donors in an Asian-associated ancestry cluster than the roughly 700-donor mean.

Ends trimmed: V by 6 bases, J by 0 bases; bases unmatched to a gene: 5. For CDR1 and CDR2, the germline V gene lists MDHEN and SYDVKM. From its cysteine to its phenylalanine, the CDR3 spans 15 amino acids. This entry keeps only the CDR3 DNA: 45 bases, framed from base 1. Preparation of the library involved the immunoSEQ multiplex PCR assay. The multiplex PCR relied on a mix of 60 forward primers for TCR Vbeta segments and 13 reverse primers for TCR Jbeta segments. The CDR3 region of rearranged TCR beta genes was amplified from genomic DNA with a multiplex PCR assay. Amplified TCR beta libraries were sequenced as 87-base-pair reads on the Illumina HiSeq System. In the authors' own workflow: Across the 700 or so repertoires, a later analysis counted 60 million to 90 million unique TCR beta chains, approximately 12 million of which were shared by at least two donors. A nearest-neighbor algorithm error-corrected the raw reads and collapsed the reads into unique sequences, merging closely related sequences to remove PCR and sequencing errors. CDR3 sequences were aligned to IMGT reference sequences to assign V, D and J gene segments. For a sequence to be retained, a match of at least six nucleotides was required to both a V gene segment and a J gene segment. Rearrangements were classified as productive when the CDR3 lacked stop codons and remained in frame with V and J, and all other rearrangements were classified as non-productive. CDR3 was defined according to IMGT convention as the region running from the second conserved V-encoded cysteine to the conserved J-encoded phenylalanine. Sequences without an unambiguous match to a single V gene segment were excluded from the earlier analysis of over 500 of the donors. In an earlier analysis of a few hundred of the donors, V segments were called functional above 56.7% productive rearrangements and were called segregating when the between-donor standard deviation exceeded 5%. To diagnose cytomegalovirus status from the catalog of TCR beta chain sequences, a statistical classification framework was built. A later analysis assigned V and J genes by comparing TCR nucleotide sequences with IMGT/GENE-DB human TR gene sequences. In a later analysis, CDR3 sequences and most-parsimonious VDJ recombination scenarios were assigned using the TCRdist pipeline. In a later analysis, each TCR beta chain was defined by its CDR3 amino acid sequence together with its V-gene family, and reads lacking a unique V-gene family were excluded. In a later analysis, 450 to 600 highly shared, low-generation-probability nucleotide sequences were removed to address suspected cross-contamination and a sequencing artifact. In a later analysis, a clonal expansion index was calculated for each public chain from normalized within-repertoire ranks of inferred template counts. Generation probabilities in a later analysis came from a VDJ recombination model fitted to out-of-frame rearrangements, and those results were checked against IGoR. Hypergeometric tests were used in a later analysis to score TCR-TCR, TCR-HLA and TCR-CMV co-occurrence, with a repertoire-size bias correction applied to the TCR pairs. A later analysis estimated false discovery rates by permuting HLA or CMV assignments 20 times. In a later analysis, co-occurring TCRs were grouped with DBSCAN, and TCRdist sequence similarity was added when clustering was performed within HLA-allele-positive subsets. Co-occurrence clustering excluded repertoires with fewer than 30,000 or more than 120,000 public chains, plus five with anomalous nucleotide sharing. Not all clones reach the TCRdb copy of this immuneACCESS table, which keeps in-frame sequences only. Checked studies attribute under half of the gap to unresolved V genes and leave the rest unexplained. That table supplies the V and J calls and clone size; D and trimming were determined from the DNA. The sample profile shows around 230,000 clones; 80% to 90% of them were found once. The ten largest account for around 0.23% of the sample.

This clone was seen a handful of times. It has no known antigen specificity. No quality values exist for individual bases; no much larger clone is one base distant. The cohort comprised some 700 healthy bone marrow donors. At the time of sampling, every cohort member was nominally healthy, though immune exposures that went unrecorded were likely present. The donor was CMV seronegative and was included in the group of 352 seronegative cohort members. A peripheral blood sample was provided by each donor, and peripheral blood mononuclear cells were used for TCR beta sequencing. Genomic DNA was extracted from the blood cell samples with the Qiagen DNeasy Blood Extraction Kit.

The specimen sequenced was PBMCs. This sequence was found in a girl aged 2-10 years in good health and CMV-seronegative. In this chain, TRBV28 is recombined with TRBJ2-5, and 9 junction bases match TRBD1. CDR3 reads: CASSPNRGHQETQYF. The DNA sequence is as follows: TGTGCCAGCAGCCCCAACAGGGGGCACCAAGAGACCCAGTACTTC.